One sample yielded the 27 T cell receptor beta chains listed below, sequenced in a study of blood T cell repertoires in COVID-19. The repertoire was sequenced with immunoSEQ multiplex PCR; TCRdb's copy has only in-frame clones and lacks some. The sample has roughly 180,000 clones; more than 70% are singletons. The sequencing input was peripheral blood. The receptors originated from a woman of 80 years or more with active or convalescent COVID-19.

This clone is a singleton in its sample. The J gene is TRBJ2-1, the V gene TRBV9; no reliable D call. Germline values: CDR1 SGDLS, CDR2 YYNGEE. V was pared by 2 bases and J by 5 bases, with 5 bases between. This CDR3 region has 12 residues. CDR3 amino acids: CASSVPNNEQFF. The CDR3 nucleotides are TGTGCCAGCAGCGTCCCAAACAATGAGCAGTTCTTC.

CDR3 in amino acids: CASSHPGGSYEQYF. As DNA, the CDR3 is TGCGCCAGCAGTCATCCCGGGGGATCCTACGAGCAGTACTTC. J is TRBJ2-7 and V is TRBV23-1, with D perhaps matching TRBD2 (6 bases). TRBV23-1 is an ORF for which the function is uncertain. CDR3 length: 14 residues. Trimming cost V 3 bases and J 1 base, with 10 bases left between them.

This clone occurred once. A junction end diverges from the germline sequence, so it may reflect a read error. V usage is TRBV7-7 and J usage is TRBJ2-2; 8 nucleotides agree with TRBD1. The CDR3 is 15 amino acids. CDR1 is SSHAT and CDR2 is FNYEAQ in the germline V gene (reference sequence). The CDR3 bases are TGTGCTAGCAGTCCCGGGACAGGAAATACCGGGGAGCTGTTTTTT. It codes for CASSPGTGNTGELFF.

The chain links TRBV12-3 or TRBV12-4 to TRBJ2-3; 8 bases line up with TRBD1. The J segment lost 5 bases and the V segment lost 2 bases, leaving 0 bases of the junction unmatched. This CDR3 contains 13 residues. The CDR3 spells CASSLTGGDTQYF. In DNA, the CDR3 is TGTGCCAGCAGTTTAACAGGGGGAGATACGCAGTATTTT.

The CDR3 sequence: CASSSGMNTEAFF. The CDR3 DNA sequence: TGTGCCAGCTCATCAGGGATGAACACTGAAGCTTTCTTT. The chain combines TRBV11-2 with TRBJ1-1; maybe TRBD1 (5 bases). With 8 bases removed from V and 0 bases from J, the gap between germline ends came to 10 bases. Germline assignment: CDR1 SGHAT and CDR2 FQNNGV. This CDR3 contains 13 residues. Based on the CDR3 plus reference TRBV11-2 and TRBJ1-1, the full variable domain is EAGVAQSPRYKIIEKRQSVAFWCNPISGHATLYWYQQILGQGPKLLIQFQNNGVVDDSQLPKDRFSAERLKGVDSTLKIQPAKLEDSAVYLCASSSGMNTEAFFGQGTRLTVV.

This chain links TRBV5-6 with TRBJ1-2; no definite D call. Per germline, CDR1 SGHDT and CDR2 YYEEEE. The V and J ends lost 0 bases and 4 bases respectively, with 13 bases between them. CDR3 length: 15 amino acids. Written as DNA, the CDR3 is TGTGCCAGCAGCTTGGCCGGGCGGGTGGGCTATGGCTACACCTTC. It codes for CASSLAGRVGYGYTF.

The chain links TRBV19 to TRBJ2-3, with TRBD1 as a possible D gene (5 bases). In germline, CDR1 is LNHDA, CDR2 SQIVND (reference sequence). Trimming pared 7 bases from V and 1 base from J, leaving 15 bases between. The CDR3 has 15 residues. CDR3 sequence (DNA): TGTGCCAGTACCCCCAGGGTATTCGGCACAGATACGCAGTATTTT. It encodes CASTPRVFGTDTQYF. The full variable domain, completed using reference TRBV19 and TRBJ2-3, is DGGITQSPKYLFRKEGQNVTLSCEQNLNHDAMYWYRQDPGQGLRLIYYSQIVNDFQKGDIAEGYSVSREKKESFPLTVTSAQKNPTAFYLCASTPRVFGTDTQYFGPGTRLTVL.

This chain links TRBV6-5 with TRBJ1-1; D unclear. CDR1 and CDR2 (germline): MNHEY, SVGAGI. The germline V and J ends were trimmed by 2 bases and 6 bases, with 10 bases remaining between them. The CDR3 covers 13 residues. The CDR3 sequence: CASSYPAGAEAFF. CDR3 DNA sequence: TGTGCCAGCAGTTACCCTGCGGGCGCTGAAGCTTTCTTT.

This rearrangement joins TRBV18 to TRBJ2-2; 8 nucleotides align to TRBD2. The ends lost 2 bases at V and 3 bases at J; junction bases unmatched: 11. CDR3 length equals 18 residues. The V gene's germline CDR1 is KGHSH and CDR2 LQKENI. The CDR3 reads CASSPVSFGGADTGELFF. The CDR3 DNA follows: TGTGCCAGCTCACCAGTCAGCTTCGGGGGGGCCGACACCGGGGAGCTGTTTTTT.

The DNA for the CDR3 is TGTGCCAGCAGCCCGAACCAGGGGGCTGATGAGCAGTTCTTC. It encodes CASSPNQGADEQFF. The chain carries TRBV7-9 and TRBJ2-1, with 8 bases aligning to TRBD1. This CDR3 has 14 residues. The J segment lost 8 bases and the V segment lost 5 bases, leaving 8 bases of the junction unmatched. The germline V gene has CDR1 SEHNR and CDR2 FQNEAQ (reference sequence).

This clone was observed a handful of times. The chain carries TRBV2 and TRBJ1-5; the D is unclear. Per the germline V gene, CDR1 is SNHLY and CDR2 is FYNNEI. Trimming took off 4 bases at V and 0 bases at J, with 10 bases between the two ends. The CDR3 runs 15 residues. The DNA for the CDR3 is TGTGCCAGCAGTGTATACCGGTATAGCAATCAGCCCCAGCATTTT. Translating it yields CASSVYRYSNQPQHF. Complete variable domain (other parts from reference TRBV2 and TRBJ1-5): EPEVTQTPSHQVTQMGQEVILRCVPISNHLYFYWYRQILGQKVEFLVSFYNNEISEKSEIFDDQFSVERPDGSNFTLKIRSTKLEDSAMYFCASSVYRYSNQPQHFGDGTRLSIL.

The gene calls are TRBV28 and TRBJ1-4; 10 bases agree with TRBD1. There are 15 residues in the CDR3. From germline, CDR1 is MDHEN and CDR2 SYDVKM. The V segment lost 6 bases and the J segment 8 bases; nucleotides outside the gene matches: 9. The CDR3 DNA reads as TGTGCCAGCAGATACGACAGGGGGCTGGGGGAAAAACTGTTTTTT. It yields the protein CASRYDRGLGEKLFF.

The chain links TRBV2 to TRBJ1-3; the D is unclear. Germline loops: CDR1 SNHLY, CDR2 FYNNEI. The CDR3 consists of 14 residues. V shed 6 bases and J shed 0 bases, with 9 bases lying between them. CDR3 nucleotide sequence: TGTGCCAGCAGGACTGCCTACTCTGGAAACACCATATATTTT. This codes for CASRTAYSGNTIYF.

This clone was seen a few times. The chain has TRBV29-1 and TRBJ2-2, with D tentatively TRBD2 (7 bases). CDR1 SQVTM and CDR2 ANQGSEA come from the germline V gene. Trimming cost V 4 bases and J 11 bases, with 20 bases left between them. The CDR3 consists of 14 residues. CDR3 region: CSVANNLRGGELFF. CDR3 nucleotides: TGCAGCGTTGCGAACAACCTGAGGGGGGGAGAGCTGTTTTTT.

As DNA, the CDR3 is TGTGCCAGCAGCCTAAAGGGGAACAGAGATACGCAGTATTTT. Its protein product is CASSLKGNRDTQYF. The chain uses TRBV28 and TRBJ2-3; possible D gene TRBD1, 5 bases. Trimming took off 6 bases at V and 5 bases at J, with 15 bases between the two ends. Looked up from germline, CDR1 is MDHEN and CDR2 is SYDVKM. CDR3 size: 14 residues. Filled out from reference TRBV28 and TRBJ2-3, the complete variable domain reads DVKVTQSSRYLVKRTGEKVFLECVQDMDHENMFWYRQDPGLGLRLIYFSYDVKMKEKGDIPEGYSVSREKKERFSLILESASTNQTSMYLCASSLKGNRDTQYFGPGTRLTVL.

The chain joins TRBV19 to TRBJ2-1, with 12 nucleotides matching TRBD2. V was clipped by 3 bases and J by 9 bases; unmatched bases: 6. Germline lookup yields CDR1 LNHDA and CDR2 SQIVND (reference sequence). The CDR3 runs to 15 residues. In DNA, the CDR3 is TGTGCCAGTAGTATCCAACTAGCGGGAGGTGGTGAGCAGTTCTTC. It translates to CASSIQLAGGGEQFF.

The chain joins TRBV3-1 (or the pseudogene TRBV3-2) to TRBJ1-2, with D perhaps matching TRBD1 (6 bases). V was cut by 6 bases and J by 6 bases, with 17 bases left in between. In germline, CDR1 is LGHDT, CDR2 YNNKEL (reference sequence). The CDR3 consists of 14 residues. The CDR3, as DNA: TGTGCCAGCAGGAAAGCCACAGGGCACAATGGCTACACCTTC. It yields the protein CASRKATGHNGYTF.

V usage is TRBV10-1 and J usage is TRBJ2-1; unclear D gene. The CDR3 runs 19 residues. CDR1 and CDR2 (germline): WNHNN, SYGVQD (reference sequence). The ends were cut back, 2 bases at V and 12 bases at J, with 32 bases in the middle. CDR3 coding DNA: TGCGCCAGCAGTGAGGCAGCCCCTACAAATTCCCCATGGGCCGCTGGGCAGTTCTTC. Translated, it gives CASSEAAPTNSPWAAGQFF.

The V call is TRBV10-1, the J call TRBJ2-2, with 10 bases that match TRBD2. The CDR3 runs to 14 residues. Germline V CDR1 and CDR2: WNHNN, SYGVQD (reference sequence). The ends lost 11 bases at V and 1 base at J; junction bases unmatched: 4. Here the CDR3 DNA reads TGCGCCGGACGACTAGCGGGGAACACCGGGGAGCTGTTTTTT. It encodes CAGRLAGNTGELFF.

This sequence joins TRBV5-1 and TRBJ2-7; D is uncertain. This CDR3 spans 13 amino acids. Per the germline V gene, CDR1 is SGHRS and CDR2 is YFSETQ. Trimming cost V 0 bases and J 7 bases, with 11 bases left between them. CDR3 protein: CASSLGSSLEQYF. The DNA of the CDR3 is TGCGCCAGCAGCTTGGGGTCGAGTTTGGAGCAGTACTTC.

The DNA of the CDR3 is TGTGCCAGTACCCCTAGCTCCTACAATGAGCAGTTCTTC. Its translation is CASTPSSYNEQFF. The chain uses TRBV19 and TRBJ2-1; D is undetermined. Germline V gene sequence: CDR1 LNHDA, CDR2 SQIVND (reference sequence). This CDR3 contains 13 residues. Trimming took off 7 bases at V and 0 bases at J, with 7 bases between the two ends.

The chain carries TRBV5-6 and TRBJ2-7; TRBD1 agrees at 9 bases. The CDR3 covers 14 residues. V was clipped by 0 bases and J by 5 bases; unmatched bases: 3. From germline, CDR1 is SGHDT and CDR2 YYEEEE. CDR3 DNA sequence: TGTGCCAGCAGCTTGGGGGGACAGGGAGACGAGCAGTACTTC. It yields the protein CASSLGGQGDEQYF.

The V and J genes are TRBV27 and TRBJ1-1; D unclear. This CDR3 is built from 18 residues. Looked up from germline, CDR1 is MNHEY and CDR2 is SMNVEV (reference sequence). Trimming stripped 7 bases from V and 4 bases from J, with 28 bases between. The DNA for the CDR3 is TGTGCCAGCACCTTTGCCGGTTTTGCGCGGGTTGGTCGCACTGAAGCTTTCTTT. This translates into CASTFAGFARVGRTEAFF.

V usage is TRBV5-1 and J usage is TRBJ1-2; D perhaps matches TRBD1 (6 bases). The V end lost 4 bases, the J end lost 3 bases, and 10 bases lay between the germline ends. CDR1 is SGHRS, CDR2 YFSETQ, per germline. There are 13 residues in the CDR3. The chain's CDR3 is CASSPQGHYGYTF. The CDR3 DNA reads TGCGCCAGCAGCCCCCAGGGGCACTATGGCTACACCTTC.

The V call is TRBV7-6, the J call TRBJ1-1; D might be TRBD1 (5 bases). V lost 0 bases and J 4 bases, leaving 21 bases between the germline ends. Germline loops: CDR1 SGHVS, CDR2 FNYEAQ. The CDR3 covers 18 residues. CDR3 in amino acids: CASSLAGFQGGRGTEAFF. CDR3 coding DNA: TGTGCCAGCAGCTTAGCGGGGTTTCAGGGTGGAAGGGGCACTGAAGCTTTCTTT. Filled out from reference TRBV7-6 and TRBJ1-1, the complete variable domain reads GAGVSQSPRYKVTKRGQDVALRCDPISGHVSLYWYRQALGQGPEFLTYFNYEAQQDKSGLPNDRFSAERPEGSISTLTIQRTEQRDSAMYRCASSLAGFQGGRGTEAFFGQGTRLTVV.

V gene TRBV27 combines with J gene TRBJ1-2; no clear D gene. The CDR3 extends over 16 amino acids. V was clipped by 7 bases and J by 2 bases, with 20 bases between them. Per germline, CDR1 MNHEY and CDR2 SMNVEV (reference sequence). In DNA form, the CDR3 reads TGTGCCAGCACCACTTTAGGAGCCCAGCTGAACTATGGCTACACCTTC. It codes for CASTTLGAQLNYGYTF.

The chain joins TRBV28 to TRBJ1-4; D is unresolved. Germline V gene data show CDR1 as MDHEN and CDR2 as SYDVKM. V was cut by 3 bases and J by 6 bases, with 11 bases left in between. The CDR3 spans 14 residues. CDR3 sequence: CASSLRQSDEKLFF. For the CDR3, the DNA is TGTGCCAGCAGTTTGCGGCAGTCCGATGAAAAACTGTTTTTT.